This T cell receptor beta chain was recorded in a study of cytomegalovirus exposure and HLA in healthy donors. Whole-study results and caveats: Specificity for CMV antigens was confirmed in vitro for a few of the CMV-associated chains. First-cohort TCR clusters were later found to tend to co-occur in the approximately 120 validation repertoires.

The data were produced by immunoSEQ multiplex PCR, yet TCRdb's version contains in-frame clones alone and is incomplete. The sample has roughly 60,000 clones; 95% are singletons. About this clone itself: Its target is not known.

The TCR sequence derives from a young woman in good health and CMV-seropositive. Source material: PBMCs.

Here the CDR3 DNA reads TGTGCCAGCAGTAGTAGGACAGACAGGGGGCCCGGCGGGGAGCTGTTTTTT. Translated, it gives CASSSRTDRGPGGELFF. This chain connects TRBV27 to TRBJ2-2; 10 nucleotides line up with TRBD1. The CDR3 length is 17 residues. Germline-derived CDR1 and CDR2 are MNHEY and SMNVEV (reference sequence). Trimming cost V 5 bases and J 7 bases; bases outside gene matches: 13.